This T cell receptor beta chain was obtained from a study of cytomegalovirus exposure and HLA in healthy donors. The study's findings and limits: From TCR beta sequences, most subjects' HLA-A and HLA-B alleles were reportedly predicted accurately.

CDR3 size: 14 residues. V shed 0 bases and J shed 0 bases, with 6 bases lying between them. The germline V gene has CDR1 SGHRS and CDR2 YFSETQ. This clone was recorded a few times. What it binds is unknown. PCR employed 60 Vbeta and 13 Jbeta primers. This table comes from immunoSEQ multiplex PCR, and its TCRdb copy is limited to in-frame clones, with some not included. This sample has about 190,000 clones, with about 76% found just once. This TCR came from a woman in her forties or fifties in good health and CMV-seronegative. The chain couples TRBV5-1 to TRBJ1-1; D is unclear. The sequencing sample was made of PBMCs. CDR3 region: CASSLASMNTEAFF. The CDR3 DNA sequence: TGCGCCAGCAGCTTGGCCAGTATGAACACTGAAGCTTTCTTT.